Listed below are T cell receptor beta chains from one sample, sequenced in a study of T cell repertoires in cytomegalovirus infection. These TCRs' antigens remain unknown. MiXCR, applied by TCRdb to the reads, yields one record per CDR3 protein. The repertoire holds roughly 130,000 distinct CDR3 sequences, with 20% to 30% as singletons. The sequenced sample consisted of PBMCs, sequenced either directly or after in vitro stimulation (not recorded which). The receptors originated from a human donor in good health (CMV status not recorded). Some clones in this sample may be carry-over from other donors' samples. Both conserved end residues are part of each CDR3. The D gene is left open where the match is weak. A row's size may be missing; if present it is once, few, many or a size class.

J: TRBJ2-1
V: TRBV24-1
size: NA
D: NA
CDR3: CATSDLGRGNNEQFF
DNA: TGTGCCACCAGTGATTTGGGGCGGGGAAACAATGAGCAGTTCTTC

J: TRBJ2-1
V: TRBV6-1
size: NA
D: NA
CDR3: CASKRQASNEQFF
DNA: TGTGCCAGCAAGCGTCAGGCTTCCAATGAGCAGTTCTTC

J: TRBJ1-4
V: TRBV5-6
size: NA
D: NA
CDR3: CASSSQRDAGGGNEKLFF
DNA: TGTGCCAGCAGCTCTCAGCGGGACGCGGGCGGAGGTAATGAAAAACTGTTTTTT

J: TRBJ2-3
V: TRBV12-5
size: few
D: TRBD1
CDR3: CASGSPLSYRGFTDTQYF
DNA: TGTGCTAGTGGTTCCCCCTTAAGTTACAGGGGATTCACAGATACGCAGTATTTT

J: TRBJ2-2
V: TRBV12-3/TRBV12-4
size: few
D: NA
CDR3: CASIKGNTGELFF
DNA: TGTGCCAGCATCAAGGGGAACACCGGGGAGCTGTTTTTT

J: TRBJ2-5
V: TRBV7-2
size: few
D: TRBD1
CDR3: CASSRQQGEETQYF
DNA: TGTGCCAGCAGCCGACAGCAGGGGGAAGAGACCCAGTACTTC

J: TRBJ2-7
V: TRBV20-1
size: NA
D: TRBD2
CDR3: CSARPSGRSYEQYF
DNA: TGCAGTGCACGCCCTAGCGGGAGATCCTACGAGCAGTACTTC

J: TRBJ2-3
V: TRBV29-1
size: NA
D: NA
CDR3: CSVAGGRRDTQYF
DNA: TGCAGCGTTGCCGGAGGGAGGAGAGATACGCAGTATTTT

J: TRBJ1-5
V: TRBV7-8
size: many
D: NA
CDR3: CASTTGYSNQPQHF
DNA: TGTGCCAGCACGACAGGATATAGCAATCAGCCCCAGCATTTT

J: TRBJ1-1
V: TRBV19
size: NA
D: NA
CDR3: CARKFAGQNTEAFF
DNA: TGTGCCAGGAAGTTTGCGGGTCAGAACACTGAAGCTTTCTTT

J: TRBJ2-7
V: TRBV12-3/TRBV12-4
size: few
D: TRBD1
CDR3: CASSNRDRAYEQYF
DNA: TGTGCCAGCTCCAACCGGGACAGAGCCTACGAGCAGTACTTC

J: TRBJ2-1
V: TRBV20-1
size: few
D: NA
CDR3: CSADPASVNEQFF
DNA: TGCAGTGCCGACCCTGCGTCGGTCAATGAGCAGTTCTTC

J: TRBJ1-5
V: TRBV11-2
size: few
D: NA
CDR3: CASSRMSPVVGLNQPQHF
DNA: TGTGCCAGCAGCCGTATGAGCCCGGTGGTGGGCCTCAATCAGCCCCAGCATTTT

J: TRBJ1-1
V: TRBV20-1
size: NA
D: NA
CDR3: CSAREAGEAFF
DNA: TGCAGTGCTAGAGAGGCGGGTGAAGCTTTCTTT

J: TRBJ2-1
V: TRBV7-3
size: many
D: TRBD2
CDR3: CASSLVTSGTNEQFF
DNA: TGTGCCAGCAGCTTAGTGACTAGCGGGACCAATGAGCAGTTCTTC

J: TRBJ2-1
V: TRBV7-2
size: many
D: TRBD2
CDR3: CASSTWTSEQFF
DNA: TGTGCCAGCAGTACCTGGACTAGCGAGCAGTTCTTC

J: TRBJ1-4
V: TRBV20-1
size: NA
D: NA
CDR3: CSARGGADRDEKLFF
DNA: TGCAGTGCTAGAGGGGGGGCAGATCGGGATGAAAAACTGTTTTTT

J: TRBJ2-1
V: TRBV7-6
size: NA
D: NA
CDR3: CASSLGRRYNEQFF
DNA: TGTGCCAGCAGCTTAGGCAGGAGGTACAATGAGCAGTTCTTC

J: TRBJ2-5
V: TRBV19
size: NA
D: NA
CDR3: CASSRSPAQETQYF
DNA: TGTGCCAGTAGTAGGTCGCCAGCCCAAGAGACCCAGTACTTC

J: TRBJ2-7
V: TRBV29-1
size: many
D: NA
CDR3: CSVGEQGKVYEQYF
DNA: TGCAGCGTTGGGGAACAGGGCAAGGTCTACGAGCAGTACTTC

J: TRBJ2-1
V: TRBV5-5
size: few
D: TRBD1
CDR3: CASRRTGDNEQFF
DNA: TGTGCCAGCAGGCGTACAGGGGACAATGAGCAGTTCTTC

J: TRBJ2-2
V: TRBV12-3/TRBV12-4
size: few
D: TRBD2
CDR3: CASSFRGRAGGELFF
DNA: TGTGCCAGCAGTTTTCGTGGGAGGGCCGGCGGGGAGCTGTTTTTT

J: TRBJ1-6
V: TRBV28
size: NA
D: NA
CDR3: CASSLGPGRNSPLHF
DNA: TGTGCCAGCAGTTTAGGTCCAGGGCGCAATTCACCCCTCCACTTT